Listed below are T cell receptor beta chains from one sample, sequenced in a study of cytomegalovirus exposure and HLA in healthy donors. Some clones are missing from TCRdb's copy, which holds only in-frame ones; the method was immunoSEQ multiplex PCR. The top ten hold around 14% of the sample, which has roughly 200,000 clones, 75% to 80% seen once. The sample consisted of PBMCs. These receptors originate from a woman between 25 and 40 years old in good health and CMV-seropositive. Both conserved end residues are part of each CDR3. D genes are given only for firm matches.

j_gene,d_gene,v_gene,CDR3nt,CDR3aa
TRBJ2-7,TRBD1,TRBV19,TGTGCCAGTAGCCAAAGACTGGACAGGGGAAGTTTCTACGAGCAGTACTTC,CASSQRLDRGSFYEQYF
TRBJ2-2,TRBD1,TRBV25-1,TGTGCCAGCAGTCCGATTTCCGGGACAGGGGGCACCGGGGAGCTGTTTTTT,CASSPISGTGGTGELFF
TRBJ2-1,.,TRBV9,TGTGCCAGCAGCGTAGTGGAGGGTGACCGGAGTCGCTACAATGAGCAGTTCTTC,CASSVVEGDRSRYNEQFF
TRBJ2-7,.,TRBV9,TGTGCCAGCAGCGTAGCCTCTAGCTCCTCGAGCTCCTACGAGCAGTACTTC,CASSVASSSSSSYEQYF
TRBJ2-1,TRBD2,TRBV5-1,TGCGCCAGCAGACCATGGACTAGCCGGGGATACTACAATGAGCAGTTCTTC,CASRPWTSRGYYNEQFF
TRBJ2-1,.,TRBV2,TGTGCCAGCAGTGAAATTGGGAGTTCCTACAATGAGCAGTTCTTC,CASSEIGSSYNEQFF
TRBJ2-3,TRBD1,TRBV6-4,TGTGCCAGCAGTGACTCGGGGACAGGGGAGACAGATACGCAGTATTTT,CASSDSGTGETDTQYF
TRBJ2-2,.,TRBV28,TGTGCCAGCAGTTGGGACAACACGAACACCGGGGAGCTGTTTTTT,CASSWDNTNTGELFF
TRBJ2-2,.,TRBV27,TGTGCCAGCAGTTTTTTCGCGAACACCGGGGAGCTGTTTTTT,CASSFFANTGELFF
TRBJ1-5,.,TRBV19,TGTGCCAGTAGTAACCGACAGCCAGATCAGCCCCAGCATTTT,CASSNRQPDQPQHF
TRBJ2-3,.,TRBV5-1,TGCGCCAGCTGCCTCCGCGGGGAATCTTTAGATACGCAGTATTTT,CASCLRGESLDTQYF
TRBJ2-7,.,TRBV5-1,TGCGCCAGCAGCTCTGATACAACCAACTACGAGCAGTACTTC,CASSSDTTNYEQYF
TRBJ2-3,.,TRBV7-9,TGTGCCAGCAGCTTAGCCCATTCCACAGATACGCAGTATTTT,CASSLAHSTDTQYF
TRBJ2-1,TRBD1,TRBV5-6,TGTGCCAGCAGCGTTGACAGGGGGGGGATCTACAATGAGCAGTTCTTC,CASSVDRGGIYNEQFF
TRBJ2-5,TRBD2,TRBV25-1,TGTGCCAGCAGTACTAGCGGGGGGACCCAAGAGACCCAGTACTTC,CASSTSGGTQETQYF